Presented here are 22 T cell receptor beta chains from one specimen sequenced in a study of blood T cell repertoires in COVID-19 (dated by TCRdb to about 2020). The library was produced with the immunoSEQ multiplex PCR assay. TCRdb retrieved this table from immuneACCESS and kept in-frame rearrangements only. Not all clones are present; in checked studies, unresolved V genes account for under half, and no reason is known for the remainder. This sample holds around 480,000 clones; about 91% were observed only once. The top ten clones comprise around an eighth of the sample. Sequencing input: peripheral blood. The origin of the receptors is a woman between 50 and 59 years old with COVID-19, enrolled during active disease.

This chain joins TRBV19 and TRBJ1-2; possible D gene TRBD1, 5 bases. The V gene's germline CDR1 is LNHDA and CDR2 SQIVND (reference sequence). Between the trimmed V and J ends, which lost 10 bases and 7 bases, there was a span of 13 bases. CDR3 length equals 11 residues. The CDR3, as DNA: TGTGCCACCTACTCGACAGTTGGCTACACCTTC. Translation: CATYSTVGYTF.

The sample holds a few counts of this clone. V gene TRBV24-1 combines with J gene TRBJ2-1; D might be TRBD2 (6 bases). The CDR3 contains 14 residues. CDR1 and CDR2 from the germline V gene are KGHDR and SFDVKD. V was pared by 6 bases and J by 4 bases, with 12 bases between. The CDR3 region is CATSTAGFYNEQFF. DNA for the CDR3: TGTGCCACCAGTACGGCGGGGTTTTACAATGAGCAGTTCTTC.

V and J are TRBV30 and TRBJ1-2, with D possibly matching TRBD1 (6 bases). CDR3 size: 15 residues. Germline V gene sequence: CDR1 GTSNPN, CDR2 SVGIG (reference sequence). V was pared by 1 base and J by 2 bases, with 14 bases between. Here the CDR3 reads CAWSGKTGTNYGYTF. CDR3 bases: TGTGCCTGGAGTGGGAAAACAGGGACGAACTATGGCTACACCTTC.

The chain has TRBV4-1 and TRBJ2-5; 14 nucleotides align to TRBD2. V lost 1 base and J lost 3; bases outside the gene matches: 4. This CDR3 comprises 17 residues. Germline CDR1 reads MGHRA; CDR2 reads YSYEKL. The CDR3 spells CASSQGLAGGLEETQYF. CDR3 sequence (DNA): TGCGCCAGCAGCCAAGGACTAGCGGGGGGGCTCGAAGAGACCCAGTACTTC.

Here the CDR3 DNA reads TGTGCCAGTAGTCCCGGACGGAGGTCCGACTATGGCTACACCTTC. This codes for CASSPGRRSDYGYTF. The chain recombines TRBV19 with TRBJ1-2; D unresolved. Trimming stripped 5 bases from V and 3 bases from J, with 16 bases between. The CDR3 runs 15 residues. Germline loops: CDR1 LNHDA, CDR2 SQIVND (reference sequence).

The CDR3 DNA follows: TGTGCCAGCATTCCGGGACAGCCGAACACTGAAGCTTTCTTT. This encodes CASIPGQPNTEAFF. The rearrangement joins TRBV28 to TRBJ1-1; 7 bases fit TRBD1. V gave up 7 bases and J gave up 1 base; unmatched junction bases: 6. The CDR3 covers 14 residues. Germline lookup yields CDR1 MDHEN and CDR2 SYDVKM.

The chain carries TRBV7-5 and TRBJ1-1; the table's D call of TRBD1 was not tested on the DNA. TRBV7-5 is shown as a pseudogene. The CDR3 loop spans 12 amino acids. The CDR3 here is CASSSRTGEAFF. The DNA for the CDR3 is TGTGCCAGCAGCTCCCGGACAGGGGAAGCTTTCTTT.

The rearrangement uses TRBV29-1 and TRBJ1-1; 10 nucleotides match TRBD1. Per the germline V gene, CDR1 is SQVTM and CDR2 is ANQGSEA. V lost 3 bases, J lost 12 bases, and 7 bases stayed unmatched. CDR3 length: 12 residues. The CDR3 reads CSVEGTGERTFF. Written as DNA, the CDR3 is TGCAGCGTTGAGGGGACAGGGGAGAGAACTTTCTTT.

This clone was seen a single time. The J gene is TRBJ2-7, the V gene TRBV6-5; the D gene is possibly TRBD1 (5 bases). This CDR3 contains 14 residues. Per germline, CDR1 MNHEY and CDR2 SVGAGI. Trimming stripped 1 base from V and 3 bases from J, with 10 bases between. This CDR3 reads CASSYFKQGYEQYF. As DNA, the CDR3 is TGTGCCAGCAGTTACTTTAAGCAGGGCTACGAGCAGTACTTC.

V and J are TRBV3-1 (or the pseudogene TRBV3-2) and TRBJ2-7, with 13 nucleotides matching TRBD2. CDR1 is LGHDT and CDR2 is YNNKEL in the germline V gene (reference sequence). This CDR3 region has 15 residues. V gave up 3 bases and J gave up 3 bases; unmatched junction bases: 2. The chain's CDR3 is CASSQGLAGSYEQYF. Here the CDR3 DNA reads TGTGCCAGCAGCCAGGGACTAGCGGGGAGCTACGAGCAGTACTTC.

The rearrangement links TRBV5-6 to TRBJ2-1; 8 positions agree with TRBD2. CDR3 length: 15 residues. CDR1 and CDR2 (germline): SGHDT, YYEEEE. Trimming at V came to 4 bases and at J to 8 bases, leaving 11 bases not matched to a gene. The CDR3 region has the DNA TGTGCCAGCAGCCCGCAAGGCGGGGGGAGGGATGAGCAGTTCTTC. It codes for CASSPQGGGRDEQFF.

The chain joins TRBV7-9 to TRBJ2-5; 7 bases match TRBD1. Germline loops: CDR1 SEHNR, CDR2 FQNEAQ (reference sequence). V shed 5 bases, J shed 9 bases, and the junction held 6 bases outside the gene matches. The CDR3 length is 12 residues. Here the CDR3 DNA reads TGTGCCAGCAGCCCCGGTGGACAGGCCCAGTACTTC. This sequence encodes CASSPGGQAQYF.

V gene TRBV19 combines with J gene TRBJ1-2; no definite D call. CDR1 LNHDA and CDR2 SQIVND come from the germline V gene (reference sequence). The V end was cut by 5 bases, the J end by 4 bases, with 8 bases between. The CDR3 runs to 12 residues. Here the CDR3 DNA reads TGTGCCAGTAGTTTTGAGGGCTATGGCTACACCTTC. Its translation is CASSFEGYGYTF.

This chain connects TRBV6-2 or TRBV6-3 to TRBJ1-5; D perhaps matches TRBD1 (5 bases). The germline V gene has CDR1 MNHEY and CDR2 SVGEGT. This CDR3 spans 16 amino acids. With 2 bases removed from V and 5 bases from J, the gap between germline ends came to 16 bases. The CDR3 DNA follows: TGTGCCAGCAGTTACCTACGGGGGGGTGGGTATCAGCCCCAGCATTTT. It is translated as CASSYLRGGGYQPQHF.

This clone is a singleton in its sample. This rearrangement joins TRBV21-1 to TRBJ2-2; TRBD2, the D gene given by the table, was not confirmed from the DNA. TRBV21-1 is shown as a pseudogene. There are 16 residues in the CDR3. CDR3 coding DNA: TGTGCCAGCAGCAAAGGCCCTGGGGGGAAGAACGGGGAGCTGTTTTTT. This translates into CASSKGPGGKNGELFF.

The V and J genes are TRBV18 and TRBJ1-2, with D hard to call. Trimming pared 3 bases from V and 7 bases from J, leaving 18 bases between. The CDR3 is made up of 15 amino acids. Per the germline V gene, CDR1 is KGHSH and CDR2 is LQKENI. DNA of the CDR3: TGTGCCAGCTCACCTCAGCCCCTCGGGGAGGCTGGCTACACCTTC. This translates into CASSPQPLGEAGYTF.

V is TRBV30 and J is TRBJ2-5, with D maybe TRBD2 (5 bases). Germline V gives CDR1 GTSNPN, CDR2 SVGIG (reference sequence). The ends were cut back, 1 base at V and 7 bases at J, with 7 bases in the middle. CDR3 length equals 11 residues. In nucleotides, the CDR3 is TGTGCCTGGAGTGGAGGGAGGACCCAGTACTTC. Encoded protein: CAWSGGRTQYF.

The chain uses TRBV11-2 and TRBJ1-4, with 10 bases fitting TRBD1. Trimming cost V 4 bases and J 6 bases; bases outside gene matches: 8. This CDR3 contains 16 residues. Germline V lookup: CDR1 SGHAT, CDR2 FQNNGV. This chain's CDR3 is CASSSGTGVYDEKLFF. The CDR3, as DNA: TGTGCCAGCAGCTCCGGGACAGGGGTGTACGATGAAAAACTGTTTTTT.

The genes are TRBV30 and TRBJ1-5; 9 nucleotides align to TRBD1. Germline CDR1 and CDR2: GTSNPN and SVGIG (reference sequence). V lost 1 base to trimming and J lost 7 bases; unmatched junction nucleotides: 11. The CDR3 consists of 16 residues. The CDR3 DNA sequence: TGTGCCTGGAGTGCCAGGCGGGACAGGGTACGGCAGCCCCAGCATTTT. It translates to CAWSARRDRVRQPQHF. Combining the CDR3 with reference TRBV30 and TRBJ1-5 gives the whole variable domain SQTIHQWPATLVQPVGSPLSLECTVEGTSNPNLYWYRQAAGRGLQLLFYSVGIGQISSEVPQNLSASRPQDRQFILSSKKLLLSDSGFYLCAWSARRDRVRQPQHFGDGTRLSIL.

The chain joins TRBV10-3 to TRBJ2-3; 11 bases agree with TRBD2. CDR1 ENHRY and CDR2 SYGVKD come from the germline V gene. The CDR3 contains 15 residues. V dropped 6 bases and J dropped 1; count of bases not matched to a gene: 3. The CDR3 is CAIRGGLAGTDTQYF. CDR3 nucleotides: TGTGCCATCAGGGGGGGACTAGCGGGCACAGATACGCAGTATTTT.

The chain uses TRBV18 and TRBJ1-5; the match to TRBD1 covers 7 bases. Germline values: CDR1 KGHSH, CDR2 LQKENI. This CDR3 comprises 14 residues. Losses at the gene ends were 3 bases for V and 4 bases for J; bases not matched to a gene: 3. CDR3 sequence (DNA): TGTGCCAGCTCACCTCAGGGGGTGAATCAGCCCCAGCATTTT. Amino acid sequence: CASSPQGVNQPQHF.

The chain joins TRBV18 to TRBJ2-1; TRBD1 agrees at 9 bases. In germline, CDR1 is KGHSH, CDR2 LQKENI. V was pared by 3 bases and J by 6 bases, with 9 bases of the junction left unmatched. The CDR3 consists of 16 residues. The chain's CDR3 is CASSPLGDRVFNEQFF. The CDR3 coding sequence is TGTGCCAGCTCACCGTTAGGGGACAGGGTTTTCAATGAGCAGTTCTTC.